This entry lists 9 T cell receptor beta chains sequenced from one sample in a study of cytomegalovirus exposure and HLA in healthy donors. It was with 60 Vbeta and 13 Jbeta primers that the PCR ran. Assay: immunoSEQ multiplex PCR; the TCRdb copy retains only in-frame clones and omits some. The data contain about 59,000 clones, about 69% of them seen just once; the ten biggest clones take up 6.8%. The sample was PBMCs. The receptors were sampled from a man aged 25 to 40 in good health and CMV-seropositive.

The chain recombines TRBV10-1 with TRBJ2-1; perhaps TRBD2 as D (5 bases). The CDR3 extends over 15 amino acids. CDR1 WNHNN and CDR2 SYGVQD come from the germline V gene (reference sequence). V lost 11 bases, J lost 7 bases, and 24 bases lay in between. As DNA, the CDR3 is TGCGCCCTATTGACGGGTGACTACCCGTTAAATGAGCAGTTCTTC. Translated, it gives CALLTGDYPLNEQFF.

This rearrangement joins TRBV2 to TRBJ2-7, with 9 bases fitting TRBD2. Trimming took 3 bases from V and 4 from J; bases not matched to a gene: 7. The CDR3 spans 15 residues. The V gene's germline CDR1 is SNHLY and CDR2 FYNNEI. CDR3 amino acids: CASSDGASGTYEQYF. Here the CDR3 DNA reads TGTGCCAGCAGTGACGGGGCTAGCGGGACATACGAGCAGTACTTC.

The V and J genes are TRBV28 and TRBJ1-1; D possibly corresponds to TRBD1 (6 bases). This CDR3 comprises 17 residues. The germline V and J ends were trimmed by 2 bases and 2 bases, with 18 bases remaining between them. Germline V lookup: CDR1 MDHEN, CDR2 SYDVKM. This CDR3 reads CASSLRVSSGGNTEAFF. In DNA, the CDR3 is TGTGCCAGCAGTTTACGAGTGTCGAGCGGGGGCAACACTGAAGCTTTCTTT.

The chain links TRBV5-4 to TRBJ1-2; 11 nucleotides agree with TRBD1. The length of the CDR3 is 14 residues. V lost 2 bases and J lost 8; bases outside the gene matches: 5. Per germline, CDR1 SGHNT and CDR2 YYREEE (reference sequence). The DNA of the CDR3 is TGTGCCAGCAGCTTCGGACAGGGGGCAATCGGCTACACCTTC. Protein: CASSFGQGAIGYTF.

V is TRBV27 and J is TRBJ2-6; TRBD1 aligns across 9 bases. Germline V gene data show CDR1 as MNHEY and CDR2 as SMNVEV (reference sequence). The CDR3 loop spans 17 amino acids. The J segment lost 4 bases and the V segment lost 5 bases, leaving 9 bases of the junction unmatched. CDR3 DNA: TGTGCCAGCAGTGCTGACAGGGGGTTACCAGGGGCCAACGTCCTGACTTTC. Protein: CASSADRGLPGANVLTF.

V gene TRBV9 combines with J gene TRBJ2-5, with D possibly TRBD2 on 7 matching bases. There are 14 residues in the CDR3. Germline assignment: CDR1 SGDLS and CDR2 YYNGEE. Trimming took off 3 bases at V and 5 bases at J, with 14 bases between the two ends. The CDR3 reads CASSAGGRLETQYF. DNA for the CDR3: TGTGCCAGCAGCGCGGGGGGCCGGTTGGAGACCCAGTACTTC.

The J gene is TRBJ2-7, the V gene TRBV7-8; tentative D call: TRBD1 (6 bases). CDR1 and CDR2 (germline): SGHVS, FQNEAQ. V lost 3 bases, J lost 0 bases, and 9 bases lay in between. The CDR3 sequence is 14 residues long. CDR3 protein: CASSLMGHSYEQYF. DNA for the CDR3: TGTGCCAGCAGCTTGATGGGACACTCCTACGAGCAGTACTTC.

The chain employs TRBV30 and TRBJ2-2, with D possibly TRBD2 on 7 matching bases. CDR1 is GTSNPN and CDR2 is SVGIG in the germline V gene (reference sequence). The ends were cut back, 2 bases at V and 3 bases at J, with 13 bases in the middle. This CDR3 has 15 amino acids. The CDR3 loop is CAWSMGGRYTGELFF. The CDR3 nucleotides are TGTGCCTGGAGTATGGGGGGGCGGTACACCGGGGAGCTGTTTTTT.

This clone was seen a handful of times. The chain uses TRBV30 and TRBJ1-5; no clear D. Germline V gene lookup returns CDR1 GTSNPN and CDR2 SVGIG (reference sequence). The CDR3 extends over 14 amino acids. V was cut by 0 bases and J by 6 bases, with 12 bases left in between. CDR3 region: CAWSVLRESQPQHF. The DNA of the CDR3 is TGTGCCTGGAGTGTACTCCGTGAATCTCAGCCCCAGCATTTT.